This T cell receptor (beta chain) was captured by sequencing in a study of blood T cell repertoires in COVID-19. Study-level information: From the United States, Italy and Spain came samples of acute and convalescent COVID-19. T cells, B-cell-depleted T cells, or PBMCs provided the cDNA or gDNA that served as material.

TCRdb keeps only in-frame clones here, not all; method: immunoSEQ multiplex PCR. The sample holds approximately 400,000 clones, 80% to 95% seen once. Exposed study participants had met a COVID-19 case within 2 weeks before entry. V shed 5 bases, J shed 8 bases, and the junction held 6 bases outside the gene matches. The germline gives CDR1 KGHDR, CDR2 SFDVKD. There are 13 residues in the CDR3. The TCR comes from a woman aged 35 to 49 who had been exposed to COVID-19. The J gene is TRBJ1-2, the V gene TRBV24-1; 8 positions match TRBD1. Material: PBMCs or T cells enriched from blood (not recorded which). The CDR3: CATSGRTGIGYTF. CDR3 nucleotide sequence: TGTGCCACCAGTGGGCGGACAGGGATAGGCTACACCTTC.